The 27 T cell receptor beta chains below were found in one sample sequenced in a study of response to subunit inactivated influenza vaccine. TCRdb reprocessed the RT-PCR reads via MiXCR and lists one record per CDR3 protein. The sample yields some 600,000 distinct CDR3 sequences, about 14% seen once. The sample consisted of PBMCs from blood, taken 14 to 15 days before vaccination. These receptors were obtained from a man in his fifties who received an inactivated influenza vaccine.

The chain links TRBV4-3 to TRBJ1-2; TRBD1 matches at 9 bases. This CDR3 has 14 residues. Germline-derived CDR1 and CDR2 are LGHNA and YSLEER. The V and J ends lost 2 bases and 7 bases, in that order; junction bases with no gene match: 5. CDR3: CASSQSTGGSGYTF. For the CDR3, the DNA is TGCGCCAGCAGCCAATCTACAGGGGGCTCTGGCTACACCTTC.

This chain connects TRBV2 to TRBJ2-2, with 9 bases aligning to TRBD1. The trim removed 6 bases at V and 7 bases at J, leaving 12 bases unmatched. CDR3 length: 16 amino acids. Germline CDR1 is SNHLY and CDR2 is FYNNEI. This CDR3 reads CASRPSGQGINGELFF. The DNA of the CDR3 is TGTGCCAGCAGACCGTCGGGACAGGGCATTAACGGGGAGCTGTTTTTT.

This clonotype was observed at least ten times. The junction departs from the called germline gene at one end, perhaps through a read error. The gene calls are TRBV7-8 and TRBJ2-7; D remains unclear. CDR1 and CDR2 from the germline V gene are SGHVS and FQNEAQ. This CDR3 region has 15 residues. The CDR3 sequence: CTCRTDPVSSDEQYF. The CDR3, as DNA: TGCACCTGTAGGACGGATCCAGTTTCCTCCGACGAGCAGTACTTC.

This clonotype appeared many times. The chain joins TRBV20-1 to TRBJ2-3; D remains ambiguous. V shed 3 bases and J shed 2 bases, with 6 bases lying between them. Germline V gene data show CDR1 as DFQATT and CDR2 as SNEGSKA (reference sequence). The length of the CDR3 is 12 residues. The DNA of the CDR3 is TGCAGTGCTAGCCCCCACACAGATACGCAGTATTTT. This translates into CSASPHTDTQYF.

This clonotype was detected many times. CDR3 nucleotides: TGTGCCAGCTCACCACCTACTAGTAACAATGAGCAGTTCTTC. Its protein is CASSPPTSNNEQFF. The rearrangement joins TRBV18 to TRBJ2-1; D perhaps matches TRBD2 (5 bases). V gave up 0 bases and J gave up 5 bases, with 8 bases separating them. There are 14 residues in the CDR3. Germline CDR1 reads KGHSH; CDR2 reads LQKENI.

The chain is built from TRBV15 and TRBJ1-1; D call uncertain. CDR1 and CDR2 from the germline V gene are LNHNV and YYDKDF (reference sequence). Between the trimmed V and J ends, which lost 0 bases and 4 bases, there was a span of 6 bases. The CDR3 is 13 amino acids. CDR3: CATSREAFTEAFF. The DNA of the CDR3 is TGTGCCACCAGCAGAGAGGCCTTCACTGAAGCTTTCTTT.

The chain has TRBV7-2 and TRBJ2-7; a weak D match, TRBD2 (6 bases). The CDR3 is 15 amino acids. Germline-derived CDR1 and CDR2 are SGHTA and FQGNSA. The V end was cut by 5 bases, the J end by 3 bases, with 17 bases between. This CDR3 is CASSPQEGNFYEQYF. The CDR3 DNA reads as TGTGCCAGCAGCCCCCAGGAGGGCAATTTCTACGAGCAGTACTTC.

This clonotype has more than one count but fewer than ten. The chain recombines TRBV5-1 with TRBJ2-1, with TRBD1 identical over 11 bases. The CDR3 contains 15 residues. Germline loops: CDR1 SGHRS, CDR2 YFSETQ. Trimming took 7 bases from V and 3 from J; bases not matched to a gene: 6. CDR3 region: CASLLGTGGYNEQFF. The CDR3 nucleotides are TGCGCCAGCCTCTTGGGGACAGGGGGCTACAATGAGCAGTTCTTC.

This clonotype has only a few counts. The chain joins TRBV29-1 to TRBJ1-2; D remains ambiguous. The CDR3 runs to 12 residues. Germline V gene lookup returns CDR1 SQVTM and CDR2 ANQGSEA. V lost 2 bases and J lost 6, with 10 bases in between. The CDR3 here is CSVESALDGYTF. The CDR3 DNA reads as TGCAGCGTTGAAAGCGCCCTAGATGGCTACACCTTC.

V gene TRBV20-1 combines with J gene TRBJ2-1, with D perhaps TRBD1 (6 bases). The germline V gene has CDR1 DFQATT and CDR2 SNEGSKA (reference sequence). The CDR3 totals 13 residues. V lost 2 bases to trimming and J lost 8 bases, with 13 bases between them. CDR3 protein: CSARNTGSHEQFF. CDR3 in DNA: TGCAGTGCTAGAAACACAGGGTCCCATGAGCAGTTCTTC.

This clonotype was found a few times. This sequence joins TRBV20-1 and TRBJ2-3, with TRBD2 matching 7 bases. The CDR3 has 14 amino acids. CDR1 and CDR2 from the germline V gene are DFQATT and SNEGSKA (reference sequence). Losses at the gene ends were 1 base for V and 4 bases for J; bases not matched to a gene: 5. The CDR3 sequence is CSARGDYYSDTQYF. The DNA of the CDR3 is TGCAGTGCTAGAGGGGACTATTACTCAGATACGCAGTATTTT.

The rearrangement links TRBV7-8 to TRBJ2-3; perhaps TRBD2 as D (6 bases). V dropped 3 bases and J dropped 5 bases, with 15 bases sitting between them. CDR1 and CDR2 (germline): SGHVS, FQNEAQ. CDR3 length: 15 amino acids. The CDR3 nucleotides read TGTGCCAGCAGCTTTGGGCGGGGCGTCGTAGATACGCAGTATTTT. This sequence encodes CASSFGRGVVDTQYF.

The rearrangement links TRBV29-1 to TRBJ2-6; 13 bases agree with TRBD2. Germline-derived CDR1 and CDR2 are SQVTM and ANQGSEA. This CDR3 is 16 amino acids long. Unmatched junction bases numbered 5, after V lost 7 bases and J lost 2 bases. The CDR3 here is CSAYGLAGAGANVLTF. As DNA, the CDR3 is TGCAGCGCGTACGGACTAGCGGGAGCTGGGGCCAACGTCCTGACTTTC.

This rearrangement joins TRBV6-1 to TRBJ2-7; 8 positions agree with TRBD1. The V segment lost 5 bases and the J segment 7 bases; nucleotides outside the gene matches: 13. The CDR3 is 15 amino acids. Germline-derived CDR1 and CDR2 are MNHNS and SASEGT. The CDR3 spells CASSRRQGPSREQYF. The CDR3 DNA is TGTGCCAGCAGTCGACGACAGGGGCCATCGCGGGAGCAGTACTTC.

This clonotype was counted only a few times. CDR3 nucleotide sequence: TGTGCCAGTAGTACGACGGGTGGGGCACCCCTCCACTTT. Its translation: CASSTTGGAPLHF. This chain joins TRBV19 and TRBJ1-6; no reliable D call. The CDR3 covers 13 residues. The germline V gene has CDR1 LNHDA and CDR2 SQIVND (reference sequence). V dropped 4 bases and J dropped 11 bases, with 12 bases sitting between them.

V is TRBV7-9 and J is TRBJ2-7; D gene ambiguous. Trimming removed 1 base at V and 1 base at J, with 8 bases between. Germline CDR1 SEHNR, CDR2 FQNEAQ (reference sequence). CDR3 length equals 14 residues. The CDR3 sequence is CASSLVRSSYEQYF. CDR3 sequence (DNA): TGTGCCAGCAGCTTAGTACGATCGTCCTACGAGCAGTACTTC.

This clonotype was observed a handful of times. The rearrangement joins TRBV7-9 to TRBJ2-7; TRBD1 agrees at 7 bases. The trim removed 5 bases at V and 1 base at J, leaving 11 bases unmatched. Germline CDR1 is SEHNR and CDR2 is FQNEAQ (reference sequence). This CDR3 is built from 16 residues. The CDR3 here is CASSPPQGVGSYEQYF. The CDR3 nucleotides are TGTGCCAGCAGCCCCCCCCAGGGGGTCGGGTCCTACGAGCAGTACTTC.

This clonotype has only a few counts. V is TRBV6-2 or TRBV6-3 and J is TRBJ2-5; tentative D call: TRBD2 (5 bases). V was cut by 6 bases and J by 1 base, with 12 bases left in between. There are 14 residues in the CDR3. Germline-derived CDR1 and CDR2 are MNHEY and SVGEGT. CDR3 in amino acids: CASRPAVSQETQYF. In DNA form, the CDR3 reads TGTGCCAGCAGGCCAGCGGTTTCCCAAGAGACCCAGTACTTC.

The chain recombines TRBV6-6 with TRBJ2-1; D unclear. V lost 2 bases, J lost 9 bases, and 11 bases lay in between. The germline gives CDR1 MNHNY, CDR2 SVGAGI (reference sequence). CDR3 length equals 13 residues. This CDR3 reads CASSYHPSGEQFF. The DNA for the CDR3 is TGTGCCAGCAGTTACCATCCCTCGGGTGAGCAGTTCTTC.

This clonotype was found a few times. The chain couples TRBV10-3 to TRBJ1-2; 10 bases agree with TRBD1. The CDR3 length is 13 residues. V lost 8 bases to trimming and J lost 1 base; unmatched junction nucleotides: 1. The V gene's germline CDR1 is ENHRY and CDR2 SYGVKD. The CDR3: CAIGQGDNYGYTF. In DNA form, the CDR3 reads TGTGCCATCGGACAGGGGGATAACTATGGCTACACCTTC.

This chain uses TRBV7-2 with TRBJ2-1; perhaps TRBD2 as D (6 bases). V gave up 1 base and J gave up 13 bases, with 14 bases separating them. There are 13 residues in the CDR3. CDR1 is SGHTA and CDR2 is FQGNSA in the germline V gene. The CDR3 region has the DNA TGTGCCAGCAGCTTAGACGGGGGTTCGGGACAGTTCTTC. This sequence encodes CASSLDGGSGQFF.

This chain uses TRBV11-1 with TRBJ2-7, with TRBD1 matching over 9 bases. This CDR3 contains 15 residues. After removal of 2 bases from V and 3 bases from J, the junction contained 5 bases not matched to a gene. Per germline, CDR1 SGHAT and CDR2 FQDESV (reference sequence). In DNA, the CDR3 is TGTGCCAGCAGCTTAAGGACAGGGGCGAACTACGAGCAGTACTTC. It yields the protein CASSLRTGANYEQYF.

This clonotype was detected only a few times. The chain uses TRBV10-2 and TRBJ2-7; the D call may be TRBD1 or TRBD2 (5 bases each). This CDR3 contains 18 residues. The germline gives CDR1 WSHSY, CDR2 SAAADI. The V end lost 3 bases, the J end lost 0 bases, and 21 bases lay between the germline ends. The CDR3 coding sequence is TGCGCCAGCAGTGATGGGTTACTAGACAGTTCGGGCTCCTACGAGCAGTACTTC. Translation: CASSDGLLDSSGSYEQYF.

This clonotype was recorded a few times. J is TRBJ2-7 and V is TRBV5-1, with a weak D call TRBD1 (5 bases). The V and J ends lost 4 bases and 1 base respectively, with 12 bases between them. The germline V gene encodes CDR1 SGHRS and CDR2 YFSETQ. CDR3 length equals 14 residues. CDR3 protein: CASSLDKNSYEQYF. DNA of the CDR3: TGCGCCAGCAGCCTGGACAAAAATTCCTACGAGCAGTACTTC.

This clonotype showed up just a few times. The genes are TRBV6-2 or TRBV6-3 and TRBJ2-3; 7 bases line up with TRBD2. Per germline, CDR1 MNHEY and CDR2 SVGEGT. The V and J ends lost 5 bases and 1 base, in that order; junction bases with no gene match: 9. This CDR3 spans 16 amino acids. The CDR3 region is CASSPTSVLGTDTQYF. The CDR3 DNA sequence: TGTGCCAGCAGTCCTACTAGCGTCCTCGGCACAGATACGCAGTATTTT.

The rearrangement joins TRBV12-3 or TRBV12-4 to TRBJ2-1; D call uncertain. Trimming shortened V by 7 bases and J by 7 bases, and 11 bases separated the two germline ends. The CDR3 consists of 12 residues. In DNA form, the CDR3 reads TGTGCCAGCACCCTGGACGGGAATGAGCAGTTCTTC. Translating it yields CASTLDGNEQFF.

This clonotype has just a few counts. The chain combines TRBV10-3 with TRBJ2-3, with 8 bases aligning to TRBD2. The V gene's germline CDR1 is ENHRY and CDR2 SYGVKD. There are 13 residues in the CDR3. V shed 4 bases and J 4 bases; nucleotides not matched to a gene: 1. CDR3 DNA sequence: TGTGCCATCAGTGTAGCGGGGTCAGATACGCAGTATTTT. Its protein product is CAISVAGSDTQYF.